These 14 T cell receptor beta chains originate from one sample sequenced in a study of early T cells in non-severe SARS-CoV-2 infection (dated by TCRdb to the early 2020s). Library preparation used 5' RACE. TCRdb shows the sequencer as NextSeq 500. Clones were called with MiXCR by TCRdb after fastp trimmed the public reads at Q25, and only in-frame beta chains were retained. Every CDR3 protein is listed once, alongside the most common genes and DNA of its rows. This sample holds under 85,000 distinct CDR3 sequences; 11% to 15% were observed only once. The biggest ten clones account for roughly 9.8% of the sample. What was sequenced was whole blood. The source of these receptors is an adult who was a healthcare worker with PCR-confirmed SARS-CoV-2 infection or an uninfected control (not recorded which).

This clonotype was observed a handful of times. The chain recombines TRBV4-1 with TRBJ2-1, with TRBD2 identical over 10 bases. CDR3 length: 17 residues. The V gene's germline CDR1 is MGHRA and CDR2 YSYEKL. V trimming: 5 bases; J trimming: 0 bases; junction bases outside the gene matches: 7. The CDR3 DNA is TGCGCCAGCAGCATTACTAGCGGGGTTTACTCCTACAATGAGCAGTTCTTC. Its protein product is CASSITSGVYSYNEQFF.

This clonotype has more than one count but fewer than ten. V and J are TRBV10-3 and TRBJ2-7; the D gene is possibly TRBD2 (5 bases). The CDR3 is 13 amino acids. Trimming left V 6 bases short and J 5 bases short, with 14 bases between. The germline V gene encodes CDR1 ENHRY and CDR2 SYGVKD. CDR3 coding DNA: TGTGCCATCAGAGGACTGAGCGCCAACGAGCAGTACTTC. Its translation: CAIRGLSANEQYF.

V usage is TRBV18 and J usage is TRBJ1-3; D ambiguous. Germline V gives CDR1 KGHSH, CDR2 LQKENI. The CDR3 is made up of 12 amino acids. Trimming took 3 bases from V and 5 from J, leaving 5 bases between them. CDR3 sequence reads: CASSPNRNTIYF. CDR3 nucleotide sequence: TGTGCCAGCTCACCTAATCGAAACACCATATATTTT.

This clonotype has a count of ten or more. The chain combines TRBV12-3 or TRBV12-4 with TRBJ2-7; D unclear. V was cut by 3 bases and J by 2 bases, with 11 bases left in between. The CDR3 runs 14 residues. The CDR3 bases are TGTGCCAGCAGTTTGTCGACCGGAACCTACGAGCAGTACTTC. Translation: CASSLSTGTYEQYF.

This clonotype was counted only a few times. The chain links TRBV28 to TRBJ2-7; D may match TRBD1 or TRBD2 (5 bases each). With 0 bases removed from V and 3 bases from J, the gap between germline ends came to 24 bases. This CDR3 has 19 amino acids. Per the germline V gene, CDR1 is MDHEN and CDR2 is SYDVKM. The CDR3 reads CASSLWGQGRRGLNYEQYF. Written as DNA, the CDR3 is TGTGCCAGCAGTTTATGGGGGCAGGGACGAAGGGGTCTAAACTACGAGCAGTACTTC.

The chain couples TRBV27 to TRBJ1-4; 9 bases match TRBD1. CDR1 and CDR2 from the germline V gene are MNHEY and SMNVEV (reference sequence). J was trimmed by 8 bases and V by 6 bases; bases with no gene match: 4. This CDR3 region has 13 residues. Here the CDR3 DNA reads TGTGCCAGCAGGAGGACAGGGGCAGAAAAACTGTTTTTT. Translated: CASRRTGAEKLFF.

This clonotype was seen repeatedly, ten times or more. The CDR3 sequence is CASSLGGQGNTEAFF. CDR3 sequence (DNA): TGTGCCAGCAGCTTGGGCGGACAGGGGAACACTGAAGCTTTCTTT. This sequence joins TRBV7-6 and TRBJ1-1, with TRBD1 matching over 8 bases. CDR1 is SGHVS and CDR2 is FNYEAQ in the germline V gene. With V trimmed by 3 bases and J by 1 base, 4 bases remained unmatched. The CDR3 is 15 residues long.

The chain couples TRBV29-1 to TRBJ2-3, with TRBD1 as a possible D gene (6 bases). The CDR3 totals 13 residues. V was shortened by 4 bases and J by 1 base, with 9 bases between the two germline ends. Germline values: CDR1 SQVTM, CDR2 ANQGSEA. The chain's CDR3 is CSVVNRGTDTQYF. The CDR3 DNA reads as TGCAGCGTTGTTAACAGGGGCACAGATACGCAGTATTTT.

This chain uses TRBV5-6 with TRBJ2-5; the match to TRBD2 covers 13 bases. V was clipped by 5 bases and J by 2 bases; unmatched bases: 6. Germline V gene data show CDR1 as SGHDT and CDR2 as YYEEEE. This CDR3 contains 16 residues. CDR3 sequence reads: CASSPTSGGAQETQYF. The CDR3 DNA sequence: TGTGCCAGCAGTCCAACTAGCGGGGGGGCTCAAGAGACCCAGTACTTC. Combining the CDR3 with reference TRBV5-6 and TRBJ2-5 gives the whole variable domain DAGVTQSPTHLIKTRGQQVTLRCSPKSGHDTVSWYQQALGQGPQFIFQYYEEEERQRGNFPDRFSGHQFPNYSSELNVNALLLGDSALYLCASSPTSGGAQETQYFGPGTRLLVL.

A few counts support this clonotype. The rearrangement uses TRBV19 and TRBJ2-5; D not certain. Germline-derived CDR1 and CDR2 are LNHDA and SQIVND (reference sequence). V gave up 3 bases and J gave up 2 bases, with 13 bases separating them. This CDR3 spans 15 amino acids. This CDR3 is CASSIGGTEQETQYF. The CDR3 DNA sequence: TGTGCCAGTAGTATTGGCGGAACAGAGCAAGAGACCCAGTACTTC.

This clonotype has just a few counts. The rearrangement links TRBV29-1 to TRBJ1-2; D is ambiguous. CDR3 length equals 13 residues. The V end lost 3 bases, the J end lost 2 bases, and 10 bases lay between the germline ends. Germline-derived CDR1 and CDR2 are SQVTM and ANQGSEA. The DNA for the CDR3 is TGCAGCGTTGATGCGACAAGCAACTATGGCTACACCTTC. It is translated as CSVDATSNYGYTF.

This clonotype has a count of ten or more. This chain uses TRBV20-1 with TRBJ2-1, with D unclear. V was clipped by 5 bases and J by 5 bases, with 13 bases between them. The germline CDR1 and CDR2 sequences are DFQATT and SNEGSKA (reference sequence). The CDR3 is 13 residues long. The CDR3 here is CSALGLVDNEQFF. The CDR3 nucleotides read TGCAGTGCTCTGGGTCTAGTCGACAATGAGCAGTTCTTC.

This chain connects TRBV7-2 to TRBJ2-1; 8 bases are shared with TRBD2. Germline V CDR1 and CDR2: SGHTA, FQGNSA. J was trimmed by 7 bases and V by 5 bases; bases with no gene match: 4. This CDR3 spans 13 amino acids. The CDR3 loop is CASSPPGGNEQFF. The CDR3 DNA is TGTGCCAGCAGCCCCCCGGGGGGGAATGAGCAGTTCTTC.

This clonotype was observed many times. The chain uses TRBV4-2 and TRBJ1-2, with a possible D match to TRBD1 (6 bases). CDR3 length: 16 residues. V was shortened by 0 bases and J by 2 bases, with 13 bases between the two germline ends. Germline assignment: CDR1 LGHNA and CDR2 YNFKEQ. In nucleotides, the CDR3 is TGTGCCAGCAGCCAAGAAGGGGGGCCGAGCAACTATGGCTACACCTTC. Amino acids: CASSQEGGPSNYGYTF.